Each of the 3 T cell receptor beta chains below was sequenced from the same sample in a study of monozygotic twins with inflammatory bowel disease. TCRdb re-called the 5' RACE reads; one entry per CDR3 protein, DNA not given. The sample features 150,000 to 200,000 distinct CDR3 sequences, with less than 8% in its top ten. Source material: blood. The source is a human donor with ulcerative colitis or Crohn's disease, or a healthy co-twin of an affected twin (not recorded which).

The chain's CDR3 is CASSSPGQGNQPQHF. The chain recombines TRBV27 with TRBJ1-5; the D call of TRBD1 rests on TCRdb alone, since no DNA is present to check it. CDR1 is MNHEY, CDR2 SMNVEV, per germline (reference sequence). The CDR3 totals 15 residues.

The CDR3 region is CAIPYPGPRRNTIYF. The J gene is TRBJ1-3, the V gene TRBV12-3 or TRBV12-4; the TRBD1 assignment by TCRdb is unverifiable without DNA. The CDR3 contains 15 residues.

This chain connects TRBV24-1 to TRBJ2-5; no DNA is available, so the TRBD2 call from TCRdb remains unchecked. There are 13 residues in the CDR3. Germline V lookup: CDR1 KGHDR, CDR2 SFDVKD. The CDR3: CATSAASQETQYF.